This TCR beta chain was identified in a study of T cell repertoires in cytomegalovirus infection (dated by TCRdb to between 2019 and 2020). Some background on the complete study: The peptide stimulations were aimed at well-studied HLA-B-restricted epitopes as well as recently identified HLA-C-restricted CMV epitopes, whose presentation resists viral immunomodulation. Donor HLA type was relevant to the analysis, because carriage of CMV infection together with the matching HLA type was indicated by public TCR beta signatures.

Turning to this clonotype: It has no known antigen specificity. No base quality information exists; no much larger clone differs at one position.

The CDR3 starts with the cysteine, ends with the phenylalanine, and has 16 residues. The CDR3 DNA has 48 bases and is translated from base 1. The germline V gene encodes CDR1 DFQATT and CDR2 SNEGSKA (reference sequence). Between the V and J ends, shortened by 3 bases and 0 bases respectively, the junction contains 15 bases. The sample was run on an Illumina HiSeq 1500. TCRdb's own reprocessing of the public reads used fastp at Q25 and MiXCR and kept productive beta chains. Rows are combined by CDR3 protein, so each entry shows the most common genes and DNA. This sample comprises some 900,000 distinct CDR3 sequences, about 33% of them detected only once. The ten largest clones capture roughly 12% of the sample. The sample's treatment or condition label, in plain terms: in vitro stimulation with specific CMV peptide epitopes to enrich CMV-specific T cells. Study-level results and caveats: In both this cohort and an independent roughly 350-donor cohort, the cumulative frequency of public TCR beta family members distinguished carriers of CMV infection plus the relevant HLA type. In the ex vivo response, HLA-C-restricted CMV-specific TCR beta clonotypes were dominant, and in two of eight donors the single most frequent clonotype came from this HLA-C-restricted group.

The receptor was isolated from a human donor in good health (CMV status not recorded). Some clones in this sample may be carry-over from other donors' samples. The chain was built from TRBV20-1 and TRBJ1-5, and perhaps TRBD1 as D gene, on 5 matching bases. Sequenced material: cultured CD8+ T cells from PBMCs, taken from culture after CMV antigen stimulation. The CDR3 loop reads CSASRGQAYSNQPQHF. The sequenced DNA is TGCAGTGCTAGTAGGGGCCAGGCCTATAGCAATCAGCCCCAGCATTTT.